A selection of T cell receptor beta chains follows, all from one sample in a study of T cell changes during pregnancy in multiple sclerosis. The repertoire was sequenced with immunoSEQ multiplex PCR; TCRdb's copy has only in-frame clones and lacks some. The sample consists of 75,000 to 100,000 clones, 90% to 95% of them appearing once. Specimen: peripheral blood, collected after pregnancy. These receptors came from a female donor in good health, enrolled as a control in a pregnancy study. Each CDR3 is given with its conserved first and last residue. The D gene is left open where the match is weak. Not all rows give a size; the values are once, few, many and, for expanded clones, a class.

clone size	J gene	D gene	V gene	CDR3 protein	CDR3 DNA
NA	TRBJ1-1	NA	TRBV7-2	CASSPDSFNTEAFF	TGTGCCAGCAGCCCCGACAGTTTCAACACTGAAGCTTTCTTT
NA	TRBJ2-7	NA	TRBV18	CASSPEGWKTYEQYF	TGTGCCAGCTCACCCGAGGGTTGGAAGACCTACGAGCAGTACTTC
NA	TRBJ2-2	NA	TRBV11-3	CASSQTAGELFF	TGTGCCAGCAGCCAAACAGCCGGGGAGCTGTTTTTT
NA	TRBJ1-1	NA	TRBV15	CATSRAGAGNTEAFF	TGTGCCACCAGCAGAGCGGGAGCGGGGAACACTGAAGCTTTCTTT
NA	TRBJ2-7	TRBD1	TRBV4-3	CASSQDPTGIPYEQYF	TGCGCCAGCAGCCAAGATCCGACAGGGATCCCCTACGAGCAGTACTTC
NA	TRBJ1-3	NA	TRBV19	CASSTRRRGNTIYF	TGTGCCAGTAGTACAAGGAGAAGAGGAAACACCATATATTTT
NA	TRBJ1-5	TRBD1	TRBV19	CASSIGRQGAQPQHF	TGTGCCAGTAGTATAGGCCGACAGGGAGCGCAGCCCCAGCATTTT
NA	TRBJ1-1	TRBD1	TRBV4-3	CASSQVGQGDLAFF	TGCGCCAGCAGCCAAGTTGGGCAGGGGGACTTAGCTTTCTTT
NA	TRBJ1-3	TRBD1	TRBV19	CASKRGRGNTIYF	TGTGCCAGTAAGAGGGGGCGAGGAAACACCATATATTTT
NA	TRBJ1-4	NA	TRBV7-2	CASSLVTTASNEKLFF	TGTGCCAGCAGCTTAGTCACGACAGCTTCTAATGAAAAACTGTTTTTT
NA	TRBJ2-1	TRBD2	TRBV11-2	CASSSGTSWGSEQFF	TGTGCCAGCAGCTCCGGGACTAGCTGGGGGAGTGAGCAGTTCTTC
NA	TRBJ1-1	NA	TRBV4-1	CATAGSGTEAFF	TGCGCCACAGCAGGCTCCGGCACTGAAGCTTTCTTT
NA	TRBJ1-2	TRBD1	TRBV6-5	CASSYGTGSYTF	TGTGCCAGCAGTTACGGGACAGGGAGCTACACCTTC
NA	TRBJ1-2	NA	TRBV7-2	CASSLGQNYGYTF	TGTGCCAGCAGCTTAGGGCAGAACTATGGCTACACCTTC
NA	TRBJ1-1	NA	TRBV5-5	CASSLRQALTEAFF	TGTGCCAGCAGCCTGAGACAGGCACTCACTGAAGCTTTCTTT
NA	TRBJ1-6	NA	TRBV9	CASSVGGSPLHF	TGTGCCAGCAGCGTAGGTGGCTCACCCCTCCACTTT
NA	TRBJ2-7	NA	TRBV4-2	CASSQALTGEQYF	TGTGCCAGCAGCCAAGCTTTGACTGGTGAGCAGTACTTC
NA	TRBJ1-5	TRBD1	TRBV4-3	CASSLDRATEPQHF	TGCGCCAGCAGCCTCGACAGGGCGACGGAGCCCCAGCATTTT
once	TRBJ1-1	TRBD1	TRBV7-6	CASSLPRDRGPGTEAFF	TGTGCCAGCAGCTTACCCCGGGACAGGGGGCCGGGCACTGAAGCTTTCTTT
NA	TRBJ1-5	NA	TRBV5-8	CASSGQGWSNQPQHF	TGTGCCAGCAGCGGGCAGGGCTGGAGCAATCAGCCCCAGCATTTT
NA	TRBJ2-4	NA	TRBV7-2	CASSLRGNIQYF	TGTGCCAGCAGCTTACGAGGCAACATTCAGTACTTC
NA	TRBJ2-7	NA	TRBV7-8	CASRPTGGWGEQYF	TGTGCCAGCAGGCCGACAGGCGGGTGGGGGGAGCAGTACTTC
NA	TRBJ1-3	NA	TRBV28	CASSSGGTGTRNTIYF	TGTGCCAGCAGTTCAGGAGGTACAGGGACGAGAAACACCATATATTTT
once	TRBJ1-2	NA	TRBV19	CASSISGQGYGYTF	TGTGCCAGTAGTATATCTGGGCAAGGCTATGGCTACACCTTC
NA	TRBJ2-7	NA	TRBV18	CASAEGENEQYF	TGTGCCAGCGCCGAAGGGGAAAACGAGCAGTACTTC
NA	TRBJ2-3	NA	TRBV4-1	CASSPYNQGTDTQYF	TGCGCCAGCAGCCCATACAACCAGGGGACAGATACGCAGTATTTT
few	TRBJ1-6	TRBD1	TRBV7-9	CASSEGQGNSPLHF	TGTGCCAGCAGCGAGGGACAGGGGAATTCACCCCTCCACTTT
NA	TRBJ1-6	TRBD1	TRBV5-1	CASRWTGHISPLHF	TGCGCCAGCAGATGGACAGGGCATATTTCACCCCTCCACTTT
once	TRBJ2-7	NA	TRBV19	CASMDNLHYEQYF	TGTGCCAGTATGGACAACCTACACTACGAGCAGTACTTC
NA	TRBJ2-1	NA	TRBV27	CASSLGRANEQFF	TGTGCCAGCAGTTTAGGCAGGGCCAATGAGCAGTTCTTC
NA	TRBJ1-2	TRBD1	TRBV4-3	CASSRTGRNYGYTF	TGCGCCAGCAGCCGGACAGGGAGGAACTATGGCTACACCTTC
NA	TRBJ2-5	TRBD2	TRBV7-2	CASSLTQRGRQTQYF	TGTGCCAGCAGCTTGACCCAGCGGGGGCGACAGACCCAGTACTTC
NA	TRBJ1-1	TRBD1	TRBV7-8	CASSLPRDRGNTEAFF	TGTGCCAGCAGCTTACCCAGGGACAGGGGGAACACTGAAGCTTTCTTT
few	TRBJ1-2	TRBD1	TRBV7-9	CASSLARTGHGYTF	TGTGCCAGCAGCTTAGCGCGGACAGGCCATGGCTACACCTTC
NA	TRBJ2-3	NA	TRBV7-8	CASSLGAEDTQYF	TGTGCCAGCAGCTTAGGAGCGGAAGATACGCAGTATTTT
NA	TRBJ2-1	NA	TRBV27	CASSRFNEQFF	TGTGCCAGCAGTCGTTTCAATGAGCAGTTCTTC
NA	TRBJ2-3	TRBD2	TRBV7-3	CASSWGGLATDTQYF	TGTGCCAGCAGCTGGGGGGGACTAGCGACAGATACGCAGTATTTT
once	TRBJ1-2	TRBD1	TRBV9	CASSVVGTGISGYTF	TGTGCCAGCAGCGTAGTAGGGACAGGGATCTCGGGCTACACCTTC
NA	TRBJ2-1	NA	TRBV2	CASKAYRNEQFF	TGTGCCAGCAAGGCTTACAGGAATGAGCAGTTCTTC
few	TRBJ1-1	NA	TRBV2	CASSVSGTTNTEAFF	TGTGCCAGCAGTGTATCGGGTACGACGAACACTGAAGCTTTCTTT
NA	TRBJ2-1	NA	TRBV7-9	CASSLRGRQVDEQFF	TGTGCCAGCAGCTTAAGGGGCCGTCAGGTTGACGAGCAGTTCTTC
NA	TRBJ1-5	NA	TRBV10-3	CAISEYREAPQHF	TGTGCCATCAGTGAGTACAGGGAAGCGCCCCAGCATTTT
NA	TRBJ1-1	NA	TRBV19	CASRAFGQGGTEAFF	TGTGCCAGTAGGGCTTTTGGGCAGGGTGGCACTGAAGCTTTCTTT
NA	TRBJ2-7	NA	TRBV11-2	CASSLLQSQPYEQYF	TGTGCCAGCAGCTTGCTGCAGTCGCAACCCTACGAGCAGTACTTC
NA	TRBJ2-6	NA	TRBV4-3	CASSQRRTGANVLTF	TGCGCCAGCAGCCAAAGGAGAACTGGGGCCAACGTCCTGACTTTC
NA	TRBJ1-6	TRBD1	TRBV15	CATRSGQGWNSPLHF	TGTGCCACCAGGAGCGGACAGGGATGGAATTCACCCCTCCACTTT
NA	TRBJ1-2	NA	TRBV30	CAWRMGRGDGYTF	TGTGCCTGGCGAATGGGACGGGGGGATGGCTACACCTTC
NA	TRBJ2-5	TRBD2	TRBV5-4	CASSPTSGGPETQYF	TGTGCCAGCAGCCCGACTAGCGGGGGGCCAGAGACCCAGTACTTC
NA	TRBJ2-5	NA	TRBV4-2	CASSQVRETQYF	TGTGCCAGCAGCCAAGTTAGAGAGACCCAGTACTTC
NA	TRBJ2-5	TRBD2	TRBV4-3	CASSQLLAGGSETQYF	TGCGCCAGCAGCCAACTGTTAGCGGGGGGTTCGGAGACCCAGTACTTC
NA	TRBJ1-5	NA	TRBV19	CASSIKVEQPQHF	TGTGCCAGTAGTATTAAGGTGGAGCAGCCCCAGCATTTT
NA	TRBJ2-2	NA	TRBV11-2	CASSTLKGAGELFF	TGTGCCAGCAGCACGCTTAAGGGAGCCGGGGAGCTGTTTTTT
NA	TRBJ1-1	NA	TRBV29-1	CSAKWATVVNTEAFF	TGCAGCGCAAAGTGGGCGACAGTGGTGAACACTGAAGCTTTCTTT
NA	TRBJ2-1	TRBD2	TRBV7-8	CASSPNMGLAGQNEQFF	TGTGCCAGCAGCCCGAACATGGGACTAGCGGGGCAGAATGAGCAGTTCTTC
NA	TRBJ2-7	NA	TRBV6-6	CASSYLRGYEQYF	TGTGCCAGCAGTTACCTCCGAGGCTACGAGCAGTACTTC